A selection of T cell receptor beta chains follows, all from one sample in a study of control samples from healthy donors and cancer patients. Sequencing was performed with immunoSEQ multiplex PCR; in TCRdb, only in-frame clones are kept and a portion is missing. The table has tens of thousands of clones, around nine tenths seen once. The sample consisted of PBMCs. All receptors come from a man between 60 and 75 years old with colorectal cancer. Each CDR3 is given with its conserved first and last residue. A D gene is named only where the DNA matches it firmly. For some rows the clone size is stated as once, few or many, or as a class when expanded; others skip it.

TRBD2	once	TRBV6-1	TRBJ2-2	TGTGCCAGAAGTGAAAGTGGGAGGGAGGGAGGGACCGGGGAGCTGTTTTTT	CARSESGREGGTGELFF
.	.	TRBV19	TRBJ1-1	TGTGCCAGTAGTATAGTTGACAGGCAGAACACTGAAGCTTTCTTT	CASSIVDRQNTEAFF
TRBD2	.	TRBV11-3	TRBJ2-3	TGTGCCAGCAGCTTGCTAGCCCTAGCGGGGGCCACAGATACGCAGTATTTT	CASSLLALAGATDTQYF
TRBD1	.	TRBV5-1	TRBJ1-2	TGCGCCAGCAGCTTGGCCCCGGGACAGGGGTCTGGCTACACCTTC	CASSLAPGQGSGYTF
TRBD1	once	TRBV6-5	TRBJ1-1	TGTGCCAGCGGGGTGACTCGGACAGGGGGGACTGAAGCTTTCTTT	CASGVTRTGGTEAFF
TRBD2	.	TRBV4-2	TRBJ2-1	TGTGCCAGCAGCCAAGATCTTGCCGCCGGGACTAGCGGGGCCGGTCTGTTCTTC	CASSQDLAAGTSGAGLFF
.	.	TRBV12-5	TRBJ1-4	TGTGCTAGTGGTCCGATGCAGCCGCCTGGTGGAAAACTGTTTTTT	CASGPMQPPGGKLFF
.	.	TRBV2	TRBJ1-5	TGTGCCAGCAGTGAGGGACCTAATAGCAATCAGCCCCAGCATTTT	CASSEGPNSNQPQHF
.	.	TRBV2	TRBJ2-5	TGTGCCATTGGGACCGATGAGACCCAGTACTTC	CAIGTDETQYF
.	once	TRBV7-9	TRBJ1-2	TGTGCCAGCAGCTCCTGGCGATCGACAGAAAACTATGGCTACACCTTC	CASSSWRSTENYGYTF
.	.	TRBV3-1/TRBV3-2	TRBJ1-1	TGTGCCAGCAGCCAACGGGGGGGTAGCACTGAAGCTTTCTTT	CASSQRGGSTEAFF
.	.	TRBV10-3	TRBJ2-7	TGTGCCAGCGGGGGACATACCTACGAGCAGTACTTC	CASGGHTYEQYF
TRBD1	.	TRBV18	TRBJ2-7	TGTGCCAGCTCATTTGGACAGGGGGGGACCTACGAGCAGTACTTC	CASSFGQGGTYEQYF
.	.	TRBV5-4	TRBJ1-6	TGTGCCAGCAGCCTAGATAATTCACCCCTCCACTTT	CASSLDNSPLHF
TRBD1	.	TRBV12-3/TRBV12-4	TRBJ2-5	TGTGCCAGCAGTGGGACAGGGAGTGAGACCCAGTACTTC	CASSGTGSETQYF
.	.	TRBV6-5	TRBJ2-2	TGTGCCAGCAGTAAGGAGGGAACCGGGGAGCTGTTTTTT	CASSKEGTGELFF
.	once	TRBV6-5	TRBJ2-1	TGTGCCAGCAGCCCCTTGGCACGTGACAATGAGCAGTTCTTC	CASSPLARDNEQFF
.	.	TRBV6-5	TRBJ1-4	TGTGCCAGCAGTTTGGGGGGGATGGGGGATGAAAAACTGTTTTTT	CASSLGGMGDEKLFF
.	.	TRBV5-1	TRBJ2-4	TGCGCCAGCAGCACCTCGGGTCGGGGACTAGCCAAAAACATTCAGTACTTC	CASSTSGRGLAKNIQYF
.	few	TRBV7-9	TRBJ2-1	TGTGCCAGCAGCCACGGTGGCAATGAGCAGTTCTTC	CASSHGGNEQFF
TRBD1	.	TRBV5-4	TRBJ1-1	TGTGCCAGCAGCTTAGACAGGGGGAATGAAGCTTTCTTT	CASSLDRGNEAFF
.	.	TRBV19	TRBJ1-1	TGTGCCAGTAGTGGGGGGGTCATGAACACTGAAGCTTTCTTT	CASSGGVMNTEAFF
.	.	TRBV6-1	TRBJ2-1	TGTGCCAGCAGTGAAGAACGGGGGTCCTACAATGAGCAGTTCTTC	CASSEERGSYNEQFF
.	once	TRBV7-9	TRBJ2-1	TGTGCCAGCAGCTTAGTTCCCTACAATGAGCAGTTCTTC	CASSLVPYNEQFF
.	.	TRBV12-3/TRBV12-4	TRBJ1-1	TGTGCCAGCAGTTTGTCGAGAACTGAAGCTTTCTTT	CASSLSRTEAFF
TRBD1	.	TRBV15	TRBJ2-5	TGTGCCACCAGCGCGAGGTCGACAGGGGTGGGGGAGACCCAGTACTTC	CATSARSTGVGETQYF
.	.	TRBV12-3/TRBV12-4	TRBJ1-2	TGTGCCAGCAGTCTCAGGGATTCGGCCCTCTACACCTTC	CASSLRDSALYTF
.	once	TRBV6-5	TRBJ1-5	TGTGCCAGCAGTTACTCGAACAGTGCCAATCAGCCCCAGCATTTT	CASSYSNSANQPQHF
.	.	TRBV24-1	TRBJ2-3	TGTGCCACCAGTGATGGGGAAGCCCCAGATACGCAGTATTTT	CATSDGEAPDTQYF
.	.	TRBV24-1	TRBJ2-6	TGTGCCACCAGTGACAACGTCCTGACTTTC	CATSDNVLTF
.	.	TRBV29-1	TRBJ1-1	TGCAGCGTCATACCAACAGGGAGGGGGACTGAAGCTTTCTTT	CSVIPTGRGTEAFF
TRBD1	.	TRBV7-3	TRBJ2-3	TGTGCCAGTAACCCAGGGGGAGGCACAGATACGCAGTATTTT	CASNPGGGTDTQYF
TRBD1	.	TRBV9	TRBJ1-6	TGTGCCAGCAGCGTAGGAATCTGGGACAGAGATTCACCCCTCCACTTT	CASSVGIWDRDSPLHF
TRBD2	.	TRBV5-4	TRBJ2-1	TGTGCCAGCAGCCCTGGGGGCGGGGGGCACAATGAGCAGTTCTTC	CASSPGGGGHNEQFF
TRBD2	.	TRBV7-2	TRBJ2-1	TGTGCCAGCAGCCCCGGGACTAGCCCCTACAATGAGCAGTTCTTC	CASSPGTSPYNEQFF